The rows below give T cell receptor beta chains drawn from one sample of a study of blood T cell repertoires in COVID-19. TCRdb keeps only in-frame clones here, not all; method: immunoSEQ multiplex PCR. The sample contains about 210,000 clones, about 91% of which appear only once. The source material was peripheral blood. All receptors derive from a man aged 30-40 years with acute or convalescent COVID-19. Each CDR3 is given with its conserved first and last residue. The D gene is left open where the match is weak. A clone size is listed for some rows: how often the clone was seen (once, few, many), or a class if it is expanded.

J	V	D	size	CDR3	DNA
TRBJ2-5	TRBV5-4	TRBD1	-	CASIPDRGETQYF	TGTGCCAGCATCCCGGACAGGGGAGAGACCCAGTACTTC
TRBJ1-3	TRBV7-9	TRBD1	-	CASSTRQGASSGNTIYF	TGTGCCAGCAGCACCCGACAGGGGGCGAGCTCTGGAAACACCATATATTTT
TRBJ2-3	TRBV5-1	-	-	CASSLRGQSTDTQYF	TGCGCCAGCAGCTTGAGGGGACAAAGCACAGATACGCAGTATTTT
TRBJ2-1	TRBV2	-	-	CASSEEGSLRGQFF	TGTGCCAGCAGTGAAGAAGGTAGCCTTCGGGGGCAGTTCTTC
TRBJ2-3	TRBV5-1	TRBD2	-	CASRLTAGVGTDTQYF	TGCGCCAGCAGACTTACAGCGGGGGTGGGCACAGATACGCAGTATTTT
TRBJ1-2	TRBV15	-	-	CATSRDTQGKNGYTF	TGTGCCACCAGCAGAGATACGCAGGGAAAGAATGGCTACACCTTC
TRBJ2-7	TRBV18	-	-	CASSPPSGRVVREQYF	TGTGCCAGCTCACCACCCTCGGGCAGGGTAGTCCGCGAGCAGTACTTC
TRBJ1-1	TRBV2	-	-	CASSEWAPPGTEAFF	TGTGCCAGCAGTGAATGGGCTCCCCCTGGGACTGAAGCTTTCTTT
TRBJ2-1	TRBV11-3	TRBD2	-	CASSFRTSGTHEQFF	TGTGCCAGCAGCTTCAGAACTAGCGGGACCCATGAGCAGTTCTTC
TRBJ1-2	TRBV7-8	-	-	CASSQSGGYGYTF	TGTGCCAGCAGCCAGTCCGGGGGCTATGGCTACACCTTC
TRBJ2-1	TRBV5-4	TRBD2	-	CASSLKREAGGYEQFF	TGTGCCAGCAGCTTAAAGCGGGAGGCTGGCGGCTATGAGCAGTTCTTC
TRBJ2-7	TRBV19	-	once	CASSIDRRGYEQYF	TGTGCCAGTAGTATAGATCGACGGGGCTACGAGCAGTACTTC
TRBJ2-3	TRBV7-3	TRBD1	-	CASSLTGRDRVRPDTQYF	TGTGCCAGCAGCTTAACTGGCCGGGACAGAGTTAGGCCAGATACGCAGTATTTT
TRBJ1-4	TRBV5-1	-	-	CASSLGQPNEKLFF	TGCGCCAGCAGCTTAGGACAGCCCAATGAAAAACTGTTTTTT
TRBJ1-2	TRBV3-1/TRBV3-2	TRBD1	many	CASSQGLAGQPYGYTF	TGTGCCAGCAGCCAAGGTCTCGCGGGACAGCCTTATGGCTACACCTTC
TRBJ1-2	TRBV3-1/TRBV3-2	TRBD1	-	CASSPIDRENYGYTF	TGTGCCAGCAGCCCGATAGACAGGGAAAACTATGGCTACACCTTC
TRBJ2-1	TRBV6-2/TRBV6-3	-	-	CASSYGGMGNNEQFF	TGTGCCAGCAGTTATGGGGGGATGGGCAACAATGAGCAGTTCTTC
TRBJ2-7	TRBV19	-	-	CASSISGFGEQYF	TGTGCCAGTAGTATCTCGGGGTTCGGCGAGCAGTACTTC
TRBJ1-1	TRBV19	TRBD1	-	CASSRGTDIEAFF	TGTGCCAGTAGTAGAGGGACAGACATCGAAGCTTTCTTT
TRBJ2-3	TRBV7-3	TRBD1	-	CASSQRTGKSTDTQYF	TGTGCCAGCAGTCAAAGGACAGGGAAGTCAACAGATACGCAGTATTTT
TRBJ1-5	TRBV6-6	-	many	CASYKIQGNQPQHF	TGTGCCAGCTACAAAATACAGGGAAATCAGCCCCAGCATTTT
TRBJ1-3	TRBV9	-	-	CASTRGDSSGNTIYF	TGTGCCAGCACCCGAGGCGACAGCTCTGGAAACACCATATATTTT
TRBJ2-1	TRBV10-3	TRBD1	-	CAISESSSGQPRDEQFF	TGTGCCATCAGTGAGTCGTCTTCGGGACAGCCTAGAGATGAGCAGTTCTTC
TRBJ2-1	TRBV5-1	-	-	CASSLVPQAQFF	TGCGCCAGCAGCTTGGTGCCCCAGGCGCAGTTCTTC
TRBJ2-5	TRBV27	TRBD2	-	CASSRGVRETQYF	TGTGCCAGCAGTCGGGGGGTCCGAGAGACCCAGTACTTC
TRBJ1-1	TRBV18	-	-	CASSPRVPEAFF	TGTGCCAGCTCACCGAGGGTGCCTGAAGCTTTCTTT
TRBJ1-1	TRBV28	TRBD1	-	CASSPLRGRGRGEAFF	TGTGCCAGCAGTCCCCTCCGGGGCAGGGGGCGAGGTGAAGCTTTCTTT
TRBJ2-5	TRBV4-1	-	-	CASSQGQGRETQYF	TGCGCCAGCAGCCAAGGGCAGGGGCGAGAGACCCAGTACTTC
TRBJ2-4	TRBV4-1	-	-	CASSRLEKVENIQYF	TGCGCCAGCAGCCGACTGGAGAAGGTGGAAAACATTCAGTACTTC
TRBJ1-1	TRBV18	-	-	CASSPLEVQAEAFF	TGTGCCAGCTCACCCCTCGAGGTACAGGCTGAAGCTTTCTTT
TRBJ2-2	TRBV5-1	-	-	CASSLIAGLMNTGELFF	TGCGCCAGCAGCTTGATCGCTGGCCTTATGAACACCGGGGAGCTGTTTTTT
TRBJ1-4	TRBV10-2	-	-	CAILDSANEKLFF	TGCGCCATCTTGGACAGTGCGAATGAAAAACTGTTTTTT
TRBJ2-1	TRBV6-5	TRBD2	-	CASSKREGLLEQFF	TGTGCCAGCAGTAAGCGGGAGGGCCTTCTAGAGCAGTTCTTC
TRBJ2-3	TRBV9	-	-	CASSVHPRDSLPTGDTQYF	TGTGCCAGCAGCGTCCACCCGCGGGACTCCCTCCCTACGGGAGATACGCAGTATTTT
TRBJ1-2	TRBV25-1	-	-	CASSEQYGYTF	TGTGCCAGCAGTGAGCAGTATGGCTACACCTTC
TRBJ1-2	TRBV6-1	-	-	CASSEWPGGGGSYTF	TGTGCCAGCAGTGAATGGCCAGGCGGGGGGGGGAGCTACACCTTC
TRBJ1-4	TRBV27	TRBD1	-	CASSSLGQGGWYEKLFF	TGTGCCAGCAGTTCGTTAGGACAGGGGGGATGGTATGAAAAACTGTTTTTT
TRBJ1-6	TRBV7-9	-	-	CASSPGPGKPLHF	TGTGCCAGCAGCCCTGGCCCGGGAAAACCCCTCCACTTT
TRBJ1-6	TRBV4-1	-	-	CASSLHTGTQYNSPLHF	TGCGCCAGCAGCCTTCATACCGGGACACAATATAATTCACCCCTCCACTTT